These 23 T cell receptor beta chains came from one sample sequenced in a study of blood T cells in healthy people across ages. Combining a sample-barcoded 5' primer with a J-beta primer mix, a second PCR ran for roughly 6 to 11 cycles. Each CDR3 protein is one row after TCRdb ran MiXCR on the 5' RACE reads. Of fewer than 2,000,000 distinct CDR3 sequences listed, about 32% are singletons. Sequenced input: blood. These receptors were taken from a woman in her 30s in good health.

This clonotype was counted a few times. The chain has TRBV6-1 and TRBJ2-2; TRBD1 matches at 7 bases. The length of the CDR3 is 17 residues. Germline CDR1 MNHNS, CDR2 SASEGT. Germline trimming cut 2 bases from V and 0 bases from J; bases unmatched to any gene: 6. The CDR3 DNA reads TGTGCCAGCAGTGAACCAGGGGGTCACGCGAACACCGGGGAGCTGTTTTTT. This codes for CASSEPGGHANTGELFF.

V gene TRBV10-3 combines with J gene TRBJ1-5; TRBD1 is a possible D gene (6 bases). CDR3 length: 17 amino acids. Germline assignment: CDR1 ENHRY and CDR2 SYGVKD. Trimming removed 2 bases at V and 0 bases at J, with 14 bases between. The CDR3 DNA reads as TGTGCCATCAGTGAGCCAGGGGATGTCTCTAGCAATCAGCCCCAGCATTTT. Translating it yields CAISEPGDVSSNQPQHF.

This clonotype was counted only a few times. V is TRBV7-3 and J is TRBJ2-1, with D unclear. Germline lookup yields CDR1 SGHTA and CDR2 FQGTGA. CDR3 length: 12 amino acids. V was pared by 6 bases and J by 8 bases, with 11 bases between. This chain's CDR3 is CASRPLAYEQFF. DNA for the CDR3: TGTGCCAGCAGACCCCTGGCGTATGAGCAGTTCTTC.

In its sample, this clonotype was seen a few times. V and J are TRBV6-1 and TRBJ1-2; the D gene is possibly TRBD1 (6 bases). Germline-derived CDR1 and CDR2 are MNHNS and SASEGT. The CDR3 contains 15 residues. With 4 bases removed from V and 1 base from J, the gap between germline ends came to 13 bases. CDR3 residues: CASSGTVLSNYGYTF. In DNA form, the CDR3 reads TGTGCCAGCAGTGGGACAGTACTCAGTAACTATGGCTACACCTTC.

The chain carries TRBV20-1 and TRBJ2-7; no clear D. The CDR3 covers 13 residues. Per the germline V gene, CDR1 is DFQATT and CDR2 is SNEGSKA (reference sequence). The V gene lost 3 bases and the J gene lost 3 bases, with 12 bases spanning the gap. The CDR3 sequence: CSASPIEVYEQYF. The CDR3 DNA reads TGCAGTGCTAGCCCGATAGAAGTCTACGAGCAGTACTTC.

For the CDR3, the DNA is TGCAGCGTTGTGCCAGTAGCGGCAAGCACAGATACGCAGTATTTT. Residues: CSVVPVAASTDTQYF. The chain employs TRBV29-1 and TRBJ2-3, with D possibly TRBD2 on 6 matching bases. Germline CDR1 is SQVTM and CDR2 is ANQGSEA. The length of the CDR3 is 15 residues. The V end was cut by 4 bases, the J end by 0 bases, with 14 bases between.

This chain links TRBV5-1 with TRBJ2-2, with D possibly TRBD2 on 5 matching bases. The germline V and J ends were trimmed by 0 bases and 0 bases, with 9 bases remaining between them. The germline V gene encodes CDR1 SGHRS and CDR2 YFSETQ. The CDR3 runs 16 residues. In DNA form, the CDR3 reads TGCGCCAGCAGCTTGGCCGCGGGTTCGAACACCGGGGAGCTGTTTTTT. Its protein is CASSLAAGSNTGELFF.

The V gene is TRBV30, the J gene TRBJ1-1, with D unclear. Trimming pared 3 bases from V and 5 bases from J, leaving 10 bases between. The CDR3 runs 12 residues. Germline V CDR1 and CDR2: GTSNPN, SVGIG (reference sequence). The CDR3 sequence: CAWRVGRTEAFF. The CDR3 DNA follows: TGTGCCTGGAGGGTAGGGAGAACTGAAGCTTTCTTT.

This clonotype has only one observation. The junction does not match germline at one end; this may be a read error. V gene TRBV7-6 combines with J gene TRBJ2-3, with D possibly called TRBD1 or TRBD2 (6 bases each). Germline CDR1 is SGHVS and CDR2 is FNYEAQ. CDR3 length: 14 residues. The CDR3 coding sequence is TGTGTCAGCAGCAAGGGGGGAGGCACAGATACGCAGTATTTT. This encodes CVSSKGGGTDTQYF.

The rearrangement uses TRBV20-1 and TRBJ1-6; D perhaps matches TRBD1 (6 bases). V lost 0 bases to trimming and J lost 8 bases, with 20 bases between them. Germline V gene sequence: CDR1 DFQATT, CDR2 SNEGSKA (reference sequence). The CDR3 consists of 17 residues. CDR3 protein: CSARDPGPGQPHSPLHF. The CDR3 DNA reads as TGCAGTGCTAGAGATCCAGGACCAGGACAGCCGCATTCACCCCTCCACTTT.

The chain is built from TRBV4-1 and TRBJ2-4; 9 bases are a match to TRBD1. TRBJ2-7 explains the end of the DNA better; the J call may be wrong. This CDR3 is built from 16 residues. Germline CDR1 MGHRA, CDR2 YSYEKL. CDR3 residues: CASSQGTGTGSFEQYF. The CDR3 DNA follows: TGCGCCAGCAGCCAAGGAACCGGGACAGGGTCGTTCGAGCAGTACTTC.

CDR3 sequence reads: CSAAPGWSDDKQYF. In DNA, the CDR3 is TGCAGTGCTGCTCCAGGGTGGAGTGACGACAAGCAGTACTTC. The chain uses TRBV20-1 and TRBJ2-7; TRBD1 might be the D (5 bases). The CDR3 runs to 14 residues. Germline V gene sequence: CDR1 DFQATT, CDR2 SNEGSKA (reference sequence). V shed 5 bases and J shed 8 bases, with 22 bases lying between them.

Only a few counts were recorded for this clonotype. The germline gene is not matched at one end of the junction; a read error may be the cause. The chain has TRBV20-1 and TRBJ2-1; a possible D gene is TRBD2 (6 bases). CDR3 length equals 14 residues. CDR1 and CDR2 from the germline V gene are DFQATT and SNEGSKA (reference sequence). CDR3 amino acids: CSPPTWLEGNEQVF. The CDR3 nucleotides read TGCAGCCCCCCCACCTGGCTGGAGGGCAATGAGCAGGTCTTC.

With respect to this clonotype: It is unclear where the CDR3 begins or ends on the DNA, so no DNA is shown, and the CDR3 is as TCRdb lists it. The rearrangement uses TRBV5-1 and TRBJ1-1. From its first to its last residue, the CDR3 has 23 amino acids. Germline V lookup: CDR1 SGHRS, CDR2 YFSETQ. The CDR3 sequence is CASLRGGPYNEQFFGPGTAEAFF.

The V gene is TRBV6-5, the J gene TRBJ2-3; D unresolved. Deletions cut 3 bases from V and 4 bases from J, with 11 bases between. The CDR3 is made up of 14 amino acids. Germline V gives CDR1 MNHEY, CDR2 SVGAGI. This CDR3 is CASSYKGFADTQYF. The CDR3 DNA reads TGTGCCAGCAGTTATAAAGGCTTTGCAGATACGCAGTATTTT.

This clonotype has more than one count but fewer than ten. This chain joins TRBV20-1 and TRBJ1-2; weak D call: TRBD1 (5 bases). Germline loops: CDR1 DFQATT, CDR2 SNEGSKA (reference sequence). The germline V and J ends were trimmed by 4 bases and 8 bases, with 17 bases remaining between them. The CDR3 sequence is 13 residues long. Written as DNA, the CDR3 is TGCAGTGCTACCCGACAGTACACTGAGGGCTACACCTTC. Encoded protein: CSATRQYTEGYTF.

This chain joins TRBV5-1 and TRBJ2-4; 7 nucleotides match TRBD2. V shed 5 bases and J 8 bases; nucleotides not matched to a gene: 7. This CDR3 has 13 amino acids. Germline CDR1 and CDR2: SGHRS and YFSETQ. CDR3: CASRLLGGDIQYF. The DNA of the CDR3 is TGCGCCAGCAGGTTGCTGGGAGGGGACATTCAGTACTTC.

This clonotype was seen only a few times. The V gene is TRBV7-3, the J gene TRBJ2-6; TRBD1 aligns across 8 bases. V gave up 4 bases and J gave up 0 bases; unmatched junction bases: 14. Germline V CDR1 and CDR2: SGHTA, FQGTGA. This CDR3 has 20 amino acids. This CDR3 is CASSSHLGTGLSSGANVLTF. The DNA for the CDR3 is TGTGCCAGCAGCTCTCACTTAGGGACAGGACTAAGCTCTGGGGCCAACGTCCTGACTTTC.

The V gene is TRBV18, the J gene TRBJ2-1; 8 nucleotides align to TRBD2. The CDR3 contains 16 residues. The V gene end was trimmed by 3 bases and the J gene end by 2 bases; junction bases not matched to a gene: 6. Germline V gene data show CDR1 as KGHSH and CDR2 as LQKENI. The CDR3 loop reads CASSPGLVVAYNEQFF. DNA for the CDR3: TGTGCCAGCTCACCGGGACTAGTTGTGGCCTACAATGAGCAGTTCTTC. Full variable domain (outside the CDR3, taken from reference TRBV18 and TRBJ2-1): NAGVMQNPRHLVRRRGQEARLRCSPMKGHSHVYWYRQLPEEGLKFMVYLQKENIIDESGMPKERFSAEFPKEGPSILRIQQVVRGDSAAYFCASSPGLVVAYNEQFFGPGTRLTVL.

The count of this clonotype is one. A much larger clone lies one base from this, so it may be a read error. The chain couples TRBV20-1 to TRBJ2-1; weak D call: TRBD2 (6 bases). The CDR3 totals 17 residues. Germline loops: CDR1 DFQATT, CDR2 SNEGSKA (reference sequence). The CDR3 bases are TGCAGTGCTAGCCGGGACTCAATCGGAAGCTCCTGCAATGAGCAGTTCTTC. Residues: CSASRDSIGSSCNEQFF.

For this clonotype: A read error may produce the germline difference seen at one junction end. CDR3: CASNLPGGRGNTEAFF. CDR3 nucleotides: TGCGCCAGCAACTTGCCAGGCGGGAGGGGGAACACTGAAGCTTTCTTT. V and J are TRBV5-1 and TRBJ1-1, with D possibly being TRBD1 (5 bases). The CDR3 extends over 16 amino acids. The germline CDR1 and CDR2 sequences are SGHRS and YFSETQ.

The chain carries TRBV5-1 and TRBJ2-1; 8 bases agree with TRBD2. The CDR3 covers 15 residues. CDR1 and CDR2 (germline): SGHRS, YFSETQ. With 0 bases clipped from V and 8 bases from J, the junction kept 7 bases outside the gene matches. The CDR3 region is CASSLGLAPSYEQFF. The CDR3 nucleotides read TGCGCCAGCAGCTTGGGACTAGCGCCGTCCTATGAGCAGTTCTTC.

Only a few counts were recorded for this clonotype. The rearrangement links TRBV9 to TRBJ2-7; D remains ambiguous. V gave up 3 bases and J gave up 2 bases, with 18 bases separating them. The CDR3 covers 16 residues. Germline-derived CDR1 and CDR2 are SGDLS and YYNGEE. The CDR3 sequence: CASSALRGAPTYEQYF. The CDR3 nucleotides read TGTGCCAGCAGCGCCTTACGCGGCGCTCCCACCTACGAGCAGTACTTC.